This TCR beta chain was profiled in a study of control samples from healthy donors and cancer patients. Looked up from germline, CDR1 is WNHNN and CDR2 is SYGVQD (reference sequence). CDR3 length: 13 amino acids. V was clipped by 4 bases and J by 6 bases; unmatched bases: 2. Profiling relied on immunoSEQ multiplex PCR, and the TCRdb table lists in-frame clones only, not all of them. This sample yields 150,000 to 200,000 clones, of which around 94% are seen a single time; around 1.5% belongs to the top ten. The chain recombines TRBV10-1 with TRBJ2-2; 7 bases are a match to TRBD1. This clonotype was sampled from a man aged 25 to 45 in good health. The source material was blood. The CDR3: CASSGQGPGELFF. As DNA, the CDR3 is TGCGCCAGCAGTGGACAGGGTCCCGGGGAGCTGTTTTTT.